These T cell receptor beta chains were read from a single sample in a study of blood T cell repertoires in COVID-19. TCRdb's copy holds only in-frame clones and misses some; the assay was immunoSEQ multiplex PCR. This table has a few hundred thousand clones, roughly 85% appearing once. The sample taken for sequencing was peripheral blood. These receptors originate from a man in his fifties with active or convalescent COVID-19. Each CDR3 is given with its conserved first and last residue. A D gene is named only where the DNA matches it firmly. The size field is filled for only some rows; it gives once, few, many or a size class.

j_call clone_size v_call d_call cdr3_aa cdr3_nt
TRBJ2-1 NA TRBV5-1 TRBD2 CASSLTSGISYNEQFF TGCGCCAGCAGCTTGACTAGCGGGATCTCCTACAATGAGCAGTTCTTC
TRBJ2-7 NA TRBV5-1 NA CASSFPRGDSYEQYF TGCGCCAGCAGCTTCCCCAGGGGGGACTCCTACGAGCAGTACTTC
TRBJ2-3 NA TRBV10-3 NA CAIEKGEPGKDTQYF TGTGCCATCGAGAAGGGGGAGCCGGGAAAAGATACGCAGTATTTT
TRBJ2-7 few TRBV2 TRBD1 CASSGQGTYEQYF TGTGCCAGCAGCGGACAGGGGACCTACGAGCAGTACTTC
TRBJ2-7 once TRBV19 TRBD2 CASSFRGRPSYEQYF TGTGCCAGTAGTTTTCGCGGGAGGCCCTCCTACGAGCAGTACTTC
TRBJ1-1 NA TRBV12-5 TRBD1 CASGVGQGDEAFF TGTGCTAGTGGAGTTGGACAGGGGGATGAAGCTTTCTTT
TRBJ1-6 NA TRBV2 TRBD1 CASRMDRADSPLHF TGTGCCAGCAGGATGGACAGGGCGGATTCACCCCTCCACTTT
TRBJ1-5 NA TRBV10-3 NA CAISEGQTDSPQHF TGTGCCATCAGTGAGGGACAGACCGATTCGCCCCAGCATTTT
TRBJ2-1 NA TRBV4-1 NA CASSRGGSGDYNEQFF TGCGCCAGCAGCCGTGGGGGGAGCGGTGATTACAATGAGCAGTTCTTC
TRBJ1-1 NA TRBV7-9 NA CASVETEWTEAFF TGTGCCAGCGTCGAGACAGAATGGACTGAAGCTTTCTTT